This TCR beta chain was identified in a study of OX40 agonist ivuxolimab in advanced cancers. Study details: Each patient was given ivuxolimab into a vein every 2 weeks, at 0.01 to 10 mg/kg.

Study observations and caveats: People who partly responded at 0.1-3.0 mg/kg had some of the least clonal expansion seen. CD8+ T cells averaged more expanded clones than CD4+.

Turning to this clone: Its antigen is as yet unknown.

Method: immunoSEQ multiplex PCR; TCRdb's copy keeps in-frame clones and lacks some. The data hold tens of thousands of clones, with roughly 89% observed a single time. This CDR3 spans 14 amino acids. From germline, CDR1 is MNHEY and CDR2 SMNVEV (reference sequence). Trimming left V 10 bases short and J 0 bases short, with 10 bases between. This TCR derives from an adult with an advanced solid tumor such as melanoma, head and neck, liver or kidney cancer. The sample here was CD4+ or CD8+ T cells sorted from blood, taken in a trial of the OX40 agonist ivuxolimab. The rearrangement joins TRBV27 to TRBJ2-6; no firm D call. The CDR3 here is CATTTLSGANVLTF. The CDR3 nucleotides read TGTGCCACCACCACTCTCTCTGGGGCCAACGTCCTGACTTTC. Together with reference TRBV27 and TRBJ2-6, the CDR3 gives the full variable domain: EAQVTQNPRYLITVTGKKLTVTCSQNMNHEYMSWYRQDPGLGLRQIYYSMNVEVTDKGDVPEGYKVSRKEKRNFPLILESPSPNQTSLYFCATTTLSGANVLTFGAGSRLTVL.